Listed here are 22 T cell receptor beta chains from one sample, sequenced in a study of T cells in Graves' hyperthyroidism and ophthalmopathy. It was RNA transcripts that yielded the amplified TCR beta CDR3 regions. First-round RT-PCR with HTBI primers amplified the TCR CDR3 region. TCRdb independently ran MiXCR on the multiplex PCR reads; one entry per CDR3 protein. The sample records 600,000 to 800,000 distinct CDR3 sequences, just over 35% being singletons. Sequencing was carried out using blood. Receptor source: a woman aged 40 to 55 with Graves' hyperthyroidism.

A few counts support this clonotype. This sequence joins TRBV20-1 and TRBJ1-1; D ambiguous. This CDR3 is 11 amino acids long. V lost 8 bases and J 6 bases, leaving 13 bases between the germline ends. Germline V gives CDR1 DFQATT, CDR2 SNEGSKA (reference sequence). CDR3 in amino acids: CSTTRGAEAFF. The CDR3 region has the DNA TGCAGTACCACCCGGGGAGCTGAAGCTTTCTTT.

This clonotype was found many times. The CDR3 bases are TGCAGCGTTGAAGGGCGGGCGTTCTTAGGAGAGACCCAGTACTTC. It yields the protein CSVEGRAFLGETQYF. The chain employs TRBV29-1 and TRBJ2-5; weak D call: TRBD2 (5 bases). The CDR3 length is 15 residues. Germline V gene lookup returns CDR1 SQVTM and CDR2 ANQGSEA. Trimming shortened V by 1 base and J by 4 bases, and 16 bases separated the two germline ends. The complete variable domain, with remaining parts taken from reference TRBV29-1 and TRBJ2-5, reads SAVISQKPSRDICQRGTSLTIQCQVDSQVTMMFWYRQQPGQSLTLIATANQGSEATYESGFVIDKFPISRPNLTFSTLTVSNMSPEDSSIYLCSVEGRAFLGETQYFGPGTRLLVL.

This chain uses TRBV10-3 with TRBJ1-2; D remains unclear. Trimming stripped 6 bases from V and 8 bases from J, with 10 bases between. Germline V gene data show CDR1 as ENHRY and CDR2 as SYGVKD. The length of the CDR3 is 11 residues. CDR3 protein: CAISPDIGYTF. In DNA form, the CDR3 reads TGTGCCATCAGCCCTGATATAGGCTACACCTTC.

This clonotype was found many times. The chain employs TRBV19 and TRBJ1-6; a weak D match, TRBD1 (6 bases). V was shortened by 6 bases and J by 7 bases, with 16 bases between the two germline ends. Germline V CDR1 and CDR2: LNHDA, SQIVND (reference sequence). The CDR3 covers 15 residues. The CDR3 DNA sequence: TGTGCCAGTAGCCAAACAGGGACCCAGAATTCACCCCTCCACTTT. Protein product: CASSQTGTQNSPLHF.

The chain links TRBV10-3 to TRBJ1-5, with D possibly being TRBD1 (5 bases). Trimming shortened V by 5 bases and J by 5 bases, and 16 bases separated the two germline ends. From germline, CDR1 is ENHRY and CDR2 SYGVKD. The CDR3 contains 15 residues. The CDR3: CAISRRGENHQPQHF. Written as DNA, the CDR3 is TGTGCCATCAGTAGACGGGGCGAAAACCATCAGCCCCAGCATTTT.

V is TRBV6-1 and J is TRBJ1-3; no definite D call. This CDR3 is 14 amino acids long. V was shortened by 3 bases and J by 5 bases, with 11 bases between the two germline ends. Germline lookup yields CDR1 MNHNS and CDR2 SASEGT. The CDR3 DNA is TGTGCCAGCAGTGACGGGCAGGTTAGAAACACCATATATTTT. Translating gives CASSDGQVRNTIYF.

This clonotype has at least ten counts. The CDR3 DNA reads TGCAGTTTCCCGGGGTCGGTTACTGAAGCTTTCTTT. This codes for CSFPGSVTEAFF. J is TRBJ1-1 and V is TRBV20-1, with D uncertain. The germline V gene encodes CDR1 DFQATT and CDR2 SNEGSKA (reference sequence). This CDR3 has 12 residues. With 8 bases removed from V and 5 bases from J, the gap between germline ends came to 15 bases.

V is TRBV20-1 and J is TRBJ1-5; D is perhaps TRBD1 (6 bases). CDR3 length equals 15 residues. Trimming took off 0 bases at V and 4 bases at J, with 13 bases between the two ends. Looked up from germline, CDR1 is DFQATT and CDR2 is SNEGSKA (reference sequence). The CDR3 DNA reads TGCAGTGCTAGAGATTTCACAGGGAGAAATCAGCCCCAGCATTTT. Translation: CSARDFTGRNQPQHF.

The gene calls are TRBV9 and TRBJ2-2, with D perhaps matching TRBD2 (5 bases). Germline V gives CDR1 SGDLS, CDR2 YYNGEE. V gave up 0 bases and J gave up 3 bases, with 18 bases separating them. There are 18 residues in the CDR3. Here the CDR3 reads CASSVAPREKHHTGELFF. In DNA, the CDR3 is TGTGCCAGCAGCGTAGCCCCTCGGGAAAAGCACCACACCGGGGAGCTGTTTTTT.

There are a few counts of this clonotype. The V and J genes are TRBV19 and TRBJ1-5; no reliable D call. The CDR3 extends over 16 amino acids. CDR1 LNHDA and CDR2 SQIVND come from the germline V gene (reference sequence). Deletions cut 2 bases from V and 5 bases from J, with 16 bases between. The CDR3 coding sequence is TGTGCCAGTAGTATAACGGGTAATGTCCCCTATCAGCCCCAGCATTTT. It encodes CASSITGNVPYQPQHF.

The chain joins TRBV7-2 to TRBJ2-5; D is possibly TRBD1 (5 bases). V was shortened by 3 bases and J by 5 bases, with 22 bases between the two germline ends. There are 17 residues in the CDR3. Germline lookup yields CDR1 SGHTA and CDR2 FQGNSA. The CDR3: CASSFHRTSWTGETQYF. The CDR3, as DNA: TGTGCCAGCAGCTTCCACAGGACAAGCTGGACCGGGGAGACCCAGTACTTC.

This rearrangement joins TRBV15 to TRBJ1-5, with 8 bases matching TRBD1. Per the germline V gene, CDR1 is LNHNV and CDR2 is YYDKDF (reference sequence). The CDR3 totals 15 residues. J gave up 3 bases and V 3 bases, and 4 bases lay outside the gene matches. CDR3 protein: CATSSAGQANQPQHF. In DNA, the CDR3 is TGTGCCACCAGCAGCGCGGGACAGGCCAATCAGCCCCAGCATTTT. The full variable domain, its missing parts supplied by reference TRBV15 and TRBJ1-5, is DAMVIQNPRYQVTQFGKPVTLSCSQTLNHNVMYWYQQKSSQAPKLLFHYYDKDFNNEADTPDNFQSRRPNTSFCFLDIRSPGLGDTAMYLCATSSAGQANQPQHFGDGTRLSIL.

The V and J genes are TRBV7-2 and TRBJ2-5, with 12 bases aligning to TRBD2. V gave up 8 bases and J gave up 4 bases; unmatched junction bases: 11. The germline CDR1 and CDR2 sequences are SGHTA and FQGNSA. The CDR3 has 16 amino acids. The CDR3 sequence: CASAGWLAGGAETQYF. As DNA, the CDR3 is TGTGCCAGCGCTGGGTGGCTAGCGGGGGGGGCAGAGACCCAGTACTTC.

Regarding this clonotype: The junction differs from germline at one of its ends, possibly a read error. V usage is TRBV5-1 and J usage is TRBJ1-1; D is possibly TRBD1 (5 bases). Germline lookup yields CDR1 SGHRS and CDR2 YFSETQ. The CDR3 sequence is 15 residues long. The CDR3 DNA reads TGTGCCAGCAGCTTGGAGGGGCGACTGAACACTGAACCTTTCTTT. Translation gives CASSLEGRLNTEPFF.

This clonotype was counted ten times or more. This chain joins TRBV20-1 and TRBJ1-4; perhaps TRBD1 as D (5 bases). From germline, CDR1 is DFQATT and CDR2 SNEGSKA (reference sequence). The CDR3 length is 13 residues. V was trimmed by 6 bases and J by 6 bases, leaving 14 bases between them. CDR3 nucleotide sequence: TGCAGTGCCCCCGGGACGGGAGATGAAAAACTGTTTTTT. Protein product: CSAPGTGDEKLFF.

This clonotype has only a few counts. V gene TRBV4-1 combines with J gene TRBJ1-2; D possibly corresponds to TRBD1 (5 bases). This CDR3 is built from 15 residues. The V gene's germline CDR1 is MGHRA and CDR2 YSYEKL. V gave up 6 bases and J gave up 4 bases, with 18 bases separating them. DNA for the CDR3: TGCGCCAGCAGACTCTTGTGGGACTCCTCCTATGGCTACACCTTC. It encodes CASRLLWDSSYGYTF.

The CDR3 DNA sequence: TGTGCCAGCAGTCCCCATTACACCTTC. Amino acid sequence: CASSPHYTF. This chain uses TRBV12-3 or TRBV12-4 with TRBJ1-2, with D uncertain. The V and J ends lost 5 bases and 11 bases respectively, with 6 bases between them. This CDR3 is 9 amino acids long.

About this clonotype: This could be a read error, since a much larger clone is one nucleotide away. This chain joins TRBV6-5 and TRBJ1-2; D unresolved. The CDR3 sequence is 15 residues long. Germline CDR1 is MNHEY and CDR2 is SVGAGI. The CDR3 coding sequence is TGTGCCAGCAGTTCAGCGGCAGCTAACGACTATGGCTACCCCTTC. Encoded protein: CASSSAAANDYGYPF.

The chain uses TRBV10-3 and TRBJ1-3; D is ambiguous. Deletions cut 0 bases from V and 5 bases from J, with 11 bases between. The CDR3 contains 15 residues. Germline values: CDR1 ENHRY, CDR2 SYGVKD. Here the CDR3 DNA reads TGTGCCATCAGTGAGTCACGAGGGAACCGAAACACCATATATTTT. This sequence encodes CAISESRGNRNTIYF.

V is TRBV10-3 and J is TRBJ2-6; either TRBD1 or TRBD2 may fit D (5 bases each). V was trimmed by 7 bases and J by 4 bases, leaving 23 bases between them. This CDR3 contains 18 residues. Germline CDR1 reads ENHRY; CDR2 reads SYGVKD. This CDR3 reads CAITSGASTNTGANVLTF. CDR3 in DNA: TGTGCCATCACTTCCGGGGCTAGTACGAACACCGGGGCCAACGTCCTGACTTTC.

This clonotype was counted only a few times. The chain recombines TRBV20-1 with TRBJ2-2; no clear D. Trimming left V 4 bases short and J 1 base short, with 4 bases between. The CDR3 has 12 residues. Germline V gives CDR1 DFQATT, CDR2 SNEGSKA (reference sequence). The CDR3 sequence is CSAKENTGELFF. The DNA for the CDR3 is TGCAGTGCTAAAGAGAACACCGGGGAGCTGTTTTTT.

This chain uses TRBV24-1 with TRBJ2-3; weak D call: TRBD2 (6 bases). Germline lookup yields CDR1 KGHDR and CDR2 SFDVKD. This CDR3 has 13 residues. The V gene lost 9 bases and the J gene lost 2 bases, with 11 bases spanning the gap. The CDR3 bases are TGTGCCACCTCTAGCGTCGACACAGATACGCAGTATTTT. This sequence encodes CATSSVDTDTQYF.